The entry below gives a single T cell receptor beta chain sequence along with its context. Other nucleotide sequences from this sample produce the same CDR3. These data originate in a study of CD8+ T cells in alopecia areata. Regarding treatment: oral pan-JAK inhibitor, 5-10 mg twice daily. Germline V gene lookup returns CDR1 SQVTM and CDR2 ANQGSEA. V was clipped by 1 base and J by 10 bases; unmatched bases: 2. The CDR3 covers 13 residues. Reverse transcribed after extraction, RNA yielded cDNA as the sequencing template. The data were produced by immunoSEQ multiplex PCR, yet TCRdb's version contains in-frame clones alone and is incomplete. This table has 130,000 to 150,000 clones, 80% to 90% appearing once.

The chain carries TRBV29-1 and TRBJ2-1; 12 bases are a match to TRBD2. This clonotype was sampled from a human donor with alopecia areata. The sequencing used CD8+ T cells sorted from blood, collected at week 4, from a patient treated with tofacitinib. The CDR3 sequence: CSVEGLAGGEQFF. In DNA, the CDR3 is TGCAGCGTTGAAGGGCTAGCGGGGGGGGAGCAGTTCTTC.